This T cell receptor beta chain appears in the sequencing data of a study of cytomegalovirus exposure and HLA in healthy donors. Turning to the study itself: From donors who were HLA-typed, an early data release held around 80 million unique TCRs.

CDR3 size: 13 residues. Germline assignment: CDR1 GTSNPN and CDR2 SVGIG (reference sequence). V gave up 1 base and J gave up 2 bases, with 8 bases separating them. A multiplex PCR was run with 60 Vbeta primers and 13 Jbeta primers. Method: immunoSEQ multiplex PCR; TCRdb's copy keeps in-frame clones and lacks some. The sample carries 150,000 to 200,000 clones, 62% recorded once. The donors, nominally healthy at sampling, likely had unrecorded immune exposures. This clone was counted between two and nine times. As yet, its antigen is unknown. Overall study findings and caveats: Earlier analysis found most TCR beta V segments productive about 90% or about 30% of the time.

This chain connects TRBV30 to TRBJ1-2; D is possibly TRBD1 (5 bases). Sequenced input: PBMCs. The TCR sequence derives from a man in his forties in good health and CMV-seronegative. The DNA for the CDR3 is TGTGCCTGGAGTGAGCAGGGAAACTATGGCTACACCTTC. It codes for CAWSEQGNYGYTF.